This entry features one T cell receptor beta chain sequence. The antigen is unknown. A multiplex PCR was run with 60 Vbeta primers and 13 Jbeta primers. The table came from immunoSEQ multiplex PCR; TCRdb's copy has only in-frame clones and leaves some out. The sample holds approximately 180,000 clones, more than 75% seen once. This CDR3 region has 14 residues. Trimming removed 8 bases from V and 5 bases from J; junction bases left unmatched: 5. Germline assignment: CDR1 LNHDA and CDR2 SQIVND (reference sequence). This entry belongs to a study of cytomegalovirus exposure and HLA in healthy donors. As for the donors, each was a healthy bone marrow donor. Study-level results: The study flagged some 180 TCR beta chains as cytomegalovirus-associated. Presence/absence analyses assumed roughly uniform sequencing depth across donors. In a later analysis, productive TCRs from donors in an Asian-associated ancestry cluster reportedly carried fewer N-insertions than the cohort mean.

This TCR came from a woman in her forties or fifties in good health and CMV-seronegative. This sequence joins TRBV19 and TRBJ2-7; 14 bases fit TRBD2. The sequencing sample was made of PBMCs. The CDR3 sequence: CASRLAGGPNEQYF. CDR3 nucleotides: TGTGCCAGTCGACTAGCGGGAGGGCCTAACGAGCAGTACTTC.